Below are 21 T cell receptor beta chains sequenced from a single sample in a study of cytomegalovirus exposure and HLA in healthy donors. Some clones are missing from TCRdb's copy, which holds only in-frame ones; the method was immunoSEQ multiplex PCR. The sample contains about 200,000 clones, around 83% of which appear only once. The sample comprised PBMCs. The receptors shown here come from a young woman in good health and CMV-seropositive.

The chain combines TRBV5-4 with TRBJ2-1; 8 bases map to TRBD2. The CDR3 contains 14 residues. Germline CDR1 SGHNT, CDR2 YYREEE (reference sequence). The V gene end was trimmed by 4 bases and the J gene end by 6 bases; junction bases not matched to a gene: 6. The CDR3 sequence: CASSRGLEGNEQFF. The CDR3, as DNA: TGTGCCAGCAGCCGGGGACTAGAGGGCAATGAGCAGTTCTTC.

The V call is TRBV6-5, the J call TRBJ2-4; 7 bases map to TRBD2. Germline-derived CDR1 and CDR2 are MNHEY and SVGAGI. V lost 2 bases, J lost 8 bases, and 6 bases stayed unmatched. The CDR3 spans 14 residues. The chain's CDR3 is CASSYGGLEYIQYF. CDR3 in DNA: TGTGCCAGCAGTTACGGAGGACTAGAATACATTCAGTACTTC.

For the CDR3, the DNA is TGTGCCAGCAGTTATAGGGGGCGGTTTAACGAGCAGTACTTC. The encoded protein is CASSYRGRFNEQYF. The J gene is TRBJ2-7, the V gene TRBV6-5, with 7 bases fitting TRBD1. The CDR3 loop spans 14 amino acids. V lost 3 bases to trimming and J lost 5 bases; unmatched junction nucleotides: 7. CDR1 is MNHEY and CDR2 is SVGAGI in the germline V gene.

Here the CDR3 reads CASSLDWSGANVLTF. As DNA, the CDR3 is TGTGCCAGCAGCTTGGACTGGAGTGGGGCCAACGTCCTGACTTTC. The chain recombines TRBV5-5 with TRBJ2-6; D uncertain. From germline, CDR1 is SGHKS and CDR2 YYEKEE (reference sequence). This CDR3 contains 15 residues. Trimming removed 0 bases from V and 3 bases from J, with 7 bases in between.

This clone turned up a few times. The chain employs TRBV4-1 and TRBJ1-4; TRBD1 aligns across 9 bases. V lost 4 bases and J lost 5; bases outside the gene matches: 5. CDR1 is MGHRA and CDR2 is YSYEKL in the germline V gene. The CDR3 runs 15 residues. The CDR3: CASSRSGTGNEKLFF. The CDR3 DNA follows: TGCGCCAGCAGCCGTTCCGGGACAGGGAATGAAAAACTGTTTTTT.

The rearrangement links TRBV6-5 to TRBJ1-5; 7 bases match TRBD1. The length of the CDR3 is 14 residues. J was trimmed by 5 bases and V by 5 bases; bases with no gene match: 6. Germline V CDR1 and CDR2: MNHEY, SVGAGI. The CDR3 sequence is CASSNRDRHQPQHF. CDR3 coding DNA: TGTGCCAGCAGTAACCGGGACAGACATCAGCCCCAGCATTTT.

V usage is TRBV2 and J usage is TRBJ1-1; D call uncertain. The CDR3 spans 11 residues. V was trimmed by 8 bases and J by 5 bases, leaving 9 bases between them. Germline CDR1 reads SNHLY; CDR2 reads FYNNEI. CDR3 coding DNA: TGTGCCAGCTTCGGAGGGACTGAAGCTTTCTTT. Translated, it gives CASFGGTEAFF.

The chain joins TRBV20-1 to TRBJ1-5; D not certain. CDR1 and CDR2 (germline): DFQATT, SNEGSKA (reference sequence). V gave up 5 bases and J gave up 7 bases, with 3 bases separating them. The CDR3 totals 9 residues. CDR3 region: CSAGQPQHF. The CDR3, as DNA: TGCAGTGCTGGCCAGCCCCAGCATTTT.

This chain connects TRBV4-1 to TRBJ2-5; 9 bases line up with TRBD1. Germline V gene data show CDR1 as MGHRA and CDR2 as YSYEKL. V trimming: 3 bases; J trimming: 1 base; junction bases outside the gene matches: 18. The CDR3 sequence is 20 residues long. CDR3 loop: CASSQEPGQGFVGGQETQYF. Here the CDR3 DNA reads TGCGCCAGCAGCCAGGAACCGGGACAGGGTTTCGTAGGCGGCCAAGAGACCCAGTACTTC.

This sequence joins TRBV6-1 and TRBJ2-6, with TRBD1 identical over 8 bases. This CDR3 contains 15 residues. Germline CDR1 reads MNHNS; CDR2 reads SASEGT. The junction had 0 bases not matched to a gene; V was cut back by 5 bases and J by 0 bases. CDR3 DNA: TGTGCCAGCAGTACAGGGGGCTCTGGGGCCAACGTCCTGACTTTC. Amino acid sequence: CASSTGGSGANVLTF.

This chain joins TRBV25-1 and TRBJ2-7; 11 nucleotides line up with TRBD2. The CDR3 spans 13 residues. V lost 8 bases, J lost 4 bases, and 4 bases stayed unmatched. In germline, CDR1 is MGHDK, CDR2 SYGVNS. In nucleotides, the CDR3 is TGTGCCAGCGCAAGACTAGCGGGGTACGAGCAGTACTTC. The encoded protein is CASARLAGYEQYF.

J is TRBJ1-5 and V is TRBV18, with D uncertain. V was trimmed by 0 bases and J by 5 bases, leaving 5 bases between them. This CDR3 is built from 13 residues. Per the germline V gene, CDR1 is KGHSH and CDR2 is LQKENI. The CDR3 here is CASSPPGDQPQHF. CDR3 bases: TGTGCCAGCTCACCACCCGGTGATCAGCCCCAGCATTTT. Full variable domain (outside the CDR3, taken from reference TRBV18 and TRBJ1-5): NAGVMQNPRHLVRRRGQEARLRCSPMKGHSHVYWYRQLPEEGLKFMVYLQKENIIDESGMPKERFSAEFPKEGPSILRIQQVVRGDSAAYFCASSPPGDQPQHFGDGTRLSIL.

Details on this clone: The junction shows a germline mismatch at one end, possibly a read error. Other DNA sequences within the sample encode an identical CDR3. The CDR3 DNA follows: TGTGCTAGCAGTCGTCGACTAGTCCTGAACACCGGGGAGCTGTTTTTT. Amino acid sequence: CASSRRLVLNTGELFF. This sequence joins TRBV27 and TRBJ2-2; a possible D gene is TRBD2 (6 bases). CDR1 is MNHEY, CDR2 SMNVEV, per germline (reference sequence). CDR3 length equals 16 residues.

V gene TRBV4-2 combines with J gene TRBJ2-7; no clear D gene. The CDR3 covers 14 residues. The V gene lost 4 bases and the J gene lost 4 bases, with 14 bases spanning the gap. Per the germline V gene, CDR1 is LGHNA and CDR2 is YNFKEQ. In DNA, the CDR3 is TGTGCCAGCAGCCCAGACCCCCAAGCTTACGAGCAGTACTTC. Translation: CASSPDPQAYEQYF.

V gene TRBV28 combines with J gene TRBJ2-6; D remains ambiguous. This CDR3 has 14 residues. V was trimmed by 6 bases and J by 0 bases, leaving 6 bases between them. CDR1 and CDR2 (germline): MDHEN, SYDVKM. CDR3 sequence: CASRWSSGANVLTF. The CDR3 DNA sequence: TGTGCCAGCAGGTGGAGCTCTGGGGCCAACGTCCTGACTTTC.

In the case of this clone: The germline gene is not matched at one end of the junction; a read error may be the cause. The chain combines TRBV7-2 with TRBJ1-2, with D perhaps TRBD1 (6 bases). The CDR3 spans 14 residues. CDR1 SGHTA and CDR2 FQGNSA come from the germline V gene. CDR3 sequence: CACSSRAGGWGYTF. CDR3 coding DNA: TGTGCCTGCAGCTCTCGCGCGGGGGGCTGGGGCTACACCTTC.

CDR3 region: CSVVGGSSYGYTF. The CDR3 DNA follows: TGCAGCGTTGTCGGGGGATCCAGCTATGGCTACACCTTC. J is TRBJ1-2 and V is TRBV29-1, with TRBD1 as a possible D gene (5 bases). Germline values: CDR1 SQVTM, CDR2 ANQGSEA. Trimming took 4 bases from V and 4 from J, leaving 13 bases between them. The CDR3 has 13 amino acids.

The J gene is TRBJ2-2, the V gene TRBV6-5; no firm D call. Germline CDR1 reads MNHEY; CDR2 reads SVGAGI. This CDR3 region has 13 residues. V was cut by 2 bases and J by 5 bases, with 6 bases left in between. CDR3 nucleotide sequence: TGTGCCAGCAGTTACAGGAGTACCGGGGAGCTGTTTTTT. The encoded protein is CASSYRSTGELFF.

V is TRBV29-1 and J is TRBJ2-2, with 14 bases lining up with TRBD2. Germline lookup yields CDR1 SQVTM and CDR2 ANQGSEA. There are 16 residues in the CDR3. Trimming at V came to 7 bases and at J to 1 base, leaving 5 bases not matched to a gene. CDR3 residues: CSAAGLAGGNTGELFF. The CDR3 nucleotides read TGCAGCGCCGCAGGACTAGCGGGAGGGAACACCGGGGAGCTGTTTTTT.

CDR3 nucleotide sequence: TGTGCCGCCGGAGGACGAAATGAGCAGTTCTTC. Protein product: CAAGGRNEQFF. This sequence joins TRBV6-1 and TRBJ2-1; possible D gene TRBD2, 5 bases. Between the trimmed V and J ends, which lost 11 bases and 7 bases, there was a span of 12 bases. Germline V gene lookup returns CDR1 MNHNS and CDR2 SASEGT. The CDR3 sequence is 11 residues long.

The CDR3 region is CASSEALSLAGYEQYF. The CDR3 bases are TGTGCCAGCAGTGAAGCGCTTTCACTAGCGGGCTACGAGCAGTACTTC. V and J are TRBV6-1 and TRBJ2-7; TRBD2 matches 9 bases. Germline CDR1 reads MNHNS; CDR2 reads SASEGT. J lost 3 bases, V lost 0 bases, and 6 bases had no gene match. There are 16 residues in the CDR3.